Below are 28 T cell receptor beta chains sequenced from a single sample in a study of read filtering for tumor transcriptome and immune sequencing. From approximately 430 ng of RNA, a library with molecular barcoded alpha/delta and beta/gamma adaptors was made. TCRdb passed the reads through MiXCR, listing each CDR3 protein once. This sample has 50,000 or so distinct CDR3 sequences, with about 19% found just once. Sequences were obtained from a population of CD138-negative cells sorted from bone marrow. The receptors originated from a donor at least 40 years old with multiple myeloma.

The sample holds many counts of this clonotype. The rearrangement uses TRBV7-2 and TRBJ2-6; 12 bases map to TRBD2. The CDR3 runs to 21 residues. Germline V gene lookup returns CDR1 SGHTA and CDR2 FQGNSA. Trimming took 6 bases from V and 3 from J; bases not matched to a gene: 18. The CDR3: CASSPSPQLAGGLSGANVLTF. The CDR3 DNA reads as TGTGCCAGCAGTCCTTCTCCTCAACTAGCGGGGGGCCTGAGTGGGGCCAACGTCCTGACTTTC.

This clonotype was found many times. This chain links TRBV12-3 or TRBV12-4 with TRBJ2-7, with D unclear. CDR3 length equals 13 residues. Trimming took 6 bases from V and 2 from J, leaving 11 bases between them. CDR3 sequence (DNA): TGTGCCAGCAGGGCTGCAGGTACCTACGAGCAGTACTTC. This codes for CASRAAGTYEQYF.

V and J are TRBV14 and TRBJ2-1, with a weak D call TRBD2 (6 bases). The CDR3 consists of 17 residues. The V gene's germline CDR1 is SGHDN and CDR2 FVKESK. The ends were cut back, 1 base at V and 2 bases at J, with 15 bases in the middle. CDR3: CASSQGRWTGAYNEQFF. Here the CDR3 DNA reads TGTGCCAGCAGCCAAGGCCGGTGGACGGGAGCCTACAATGAGCAGTTCTTC.

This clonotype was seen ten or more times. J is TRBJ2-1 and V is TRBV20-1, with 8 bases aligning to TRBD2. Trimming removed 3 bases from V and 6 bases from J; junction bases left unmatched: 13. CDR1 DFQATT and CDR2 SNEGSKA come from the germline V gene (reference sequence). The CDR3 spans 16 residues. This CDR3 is CSASSPTSGEANEQFF. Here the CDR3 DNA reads TGCAGTGCTAGTTCTCCCACTAGCGGCGAGGCCAATGAGCAGTTCTTC.

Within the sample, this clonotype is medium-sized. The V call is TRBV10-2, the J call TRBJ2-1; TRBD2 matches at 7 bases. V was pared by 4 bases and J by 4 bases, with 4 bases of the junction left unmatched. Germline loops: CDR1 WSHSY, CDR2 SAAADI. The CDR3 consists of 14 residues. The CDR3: CASSVAGDYNEQFF. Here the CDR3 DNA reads TGCGCCAGCAGTGTTGCGGGAGATTACAATGAGCAGTTCTTC.

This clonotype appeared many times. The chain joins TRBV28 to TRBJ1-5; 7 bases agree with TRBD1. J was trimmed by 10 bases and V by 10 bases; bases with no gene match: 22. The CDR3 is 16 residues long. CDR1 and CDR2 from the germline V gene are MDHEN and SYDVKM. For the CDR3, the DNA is TGTGCCACTTGGGACAGTCTGACTCCACAATCAGATCCCCAGCATTTT. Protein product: CATWDSLTPQSDPQHF.

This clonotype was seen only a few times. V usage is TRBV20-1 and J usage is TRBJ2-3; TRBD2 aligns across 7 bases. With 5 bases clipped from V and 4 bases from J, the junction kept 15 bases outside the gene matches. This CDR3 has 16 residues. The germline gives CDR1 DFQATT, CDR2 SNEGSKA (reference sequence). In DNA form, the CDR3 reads TGCAGTGCTTCCTCCGTCAAGCGGGATGGGGCAGATACGCAGTATTTT. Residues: CSASSVKRDGADTQYF.

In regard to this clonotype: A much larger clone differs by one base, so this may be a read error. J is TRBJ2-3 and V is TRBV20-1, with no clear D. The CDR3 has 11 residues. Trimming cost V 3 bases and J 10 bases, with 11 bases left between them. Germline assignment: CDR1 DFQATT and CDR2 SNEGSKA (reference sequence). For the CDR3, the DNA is TGCAGTGCTAGGGCTGGGGATTCGCAGTATTTT. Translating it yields CSARAGDSQYF.

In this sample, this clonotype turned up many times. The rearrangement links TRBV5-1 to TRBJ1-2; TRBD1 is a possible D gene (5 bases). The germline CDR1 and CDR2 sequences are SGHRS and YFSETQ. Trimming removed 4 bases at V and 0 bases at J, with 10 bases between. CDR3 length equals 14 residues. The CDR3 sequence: CASSLSDTNYGYTF. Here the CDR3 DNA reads TGCGCCAGCAGCCTTTCGGACACTAACTATGGCTACACCTTC.

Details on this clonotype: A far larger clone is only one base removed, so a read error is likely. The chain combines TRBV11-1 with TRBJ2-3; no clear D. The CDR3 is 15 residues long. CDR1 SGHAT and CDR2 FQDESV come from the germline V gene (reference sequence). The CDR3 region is CATSSHTARTDTQYF. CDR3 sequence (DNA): TGTGCCACCAGCTCCCACACCGCTAGGACAGATACGCAGTATTTT.

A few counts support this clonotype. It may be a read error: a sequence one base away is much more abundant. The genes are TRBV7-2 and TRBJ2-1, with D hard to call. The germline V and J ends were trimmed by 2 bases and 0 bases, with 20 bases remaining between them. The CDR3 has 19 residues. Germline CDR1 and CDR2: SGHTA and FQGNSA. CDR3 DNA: TGTGCCAGCAGCTTAACGCCGTCAGGCTACCTTAACTCCTACAATGAGCAGTTCTTC. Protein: CASSLTPSGYLNSYNEQFF.

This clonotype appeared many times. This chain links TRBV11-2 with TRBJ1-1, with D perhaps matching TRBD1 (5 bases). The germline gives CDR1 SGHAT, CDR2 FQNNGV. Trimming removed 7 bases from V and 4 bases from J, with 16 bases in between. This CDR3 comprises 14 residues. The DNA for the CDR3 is TGTGCCAGCACCCCGGGGGGGACGGGCACTGAAGCTTTCTTT. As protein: CASTPGGTGTEAFF.

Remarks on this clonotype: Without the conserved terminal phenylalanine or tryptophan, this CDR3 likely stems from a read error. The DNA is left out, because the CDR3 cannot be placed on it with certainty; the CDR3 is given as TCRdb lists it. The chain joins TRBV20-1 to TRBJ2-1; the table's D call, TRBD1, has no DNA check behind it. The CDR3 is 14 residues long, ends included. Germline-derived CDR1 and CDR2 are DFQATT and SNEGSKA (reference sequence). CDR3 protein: CSARGPLSNDEQLS.

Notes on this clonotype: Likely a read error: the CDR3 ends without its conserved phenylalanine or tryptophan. The DNA of the CDR3 is TGTGCCAGCAGCTTAGTTGGTCAGGGATACACAGATACGCAGTATCTT. It specifies CASSLVGQGYTDTQYL. V and J are TRBV11-2 and TRBJ2-3; D possibly corresponds to TRBD1 (5 bases). The germline CDR1 and CDR2 sequences are SGHAT and FQNNGV. Trimming removed 1 base from V and 2 bases from J, with 13 bases in between. The CDR3 is 16 residues long.

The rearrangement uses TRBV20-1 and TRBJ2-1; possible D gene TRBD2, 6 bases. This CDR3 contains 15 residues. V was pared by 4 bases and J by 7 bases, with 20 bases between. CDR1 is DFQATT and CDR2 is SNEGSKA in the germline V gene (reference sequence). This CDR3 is CSANQGAGTRNEQFF. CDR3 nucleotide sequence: TGCAGTGCTAATCAAGGGGCGGGGACCAGGAATGAGCAGTTCTTC.

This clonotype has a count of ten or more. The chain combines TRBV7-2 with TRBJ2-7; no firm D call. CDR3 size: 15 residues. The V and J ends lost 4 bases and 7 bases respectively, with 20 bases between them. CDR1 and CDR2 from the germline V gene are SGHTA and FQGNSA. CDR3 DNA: TGTGCCAGCAGCTCCGAGGAGAGAATACTGGGGGAGCAGTACTTC. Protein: CASSSEERILGEQYF.

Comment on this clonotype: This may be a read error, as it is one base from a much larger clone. The CDR3 DNA is TGTGCCACCAGTGATGACACCTTGACAGGGCAAGATACGCAGTATTTT. Protein: CATSDDTLTGQDTQYF. V is TRBV24-1 and J is TRBJ2-3; 7 bases map to TRBD1. CDR3 length equals 16 residues. Germline CDR1 reads KGHDR; CDR2 reads SFDVKD. V lost 3 bases to trimming and J lost 5 bases; unmatched junction nucleotides: 10.

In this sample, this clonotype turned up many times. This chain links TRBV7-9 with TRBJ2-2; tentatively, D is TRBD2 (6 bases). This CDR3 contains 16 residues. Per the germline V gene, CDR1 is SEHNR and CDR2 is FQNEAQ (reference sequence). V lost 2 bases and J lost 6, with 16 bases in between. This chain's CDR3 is CASSLFAGLFAGELFF. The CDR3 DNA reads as TGTGCCAGCAGCTTATTCGCGGGACTTTTTGCCGGGGAGCTGTTTTTT. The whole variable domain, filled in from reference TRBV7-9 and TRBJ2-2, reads DTGVSQNPRHKITKRGQNVTFRCDPISEHNRLYWYRQTLGQGPEFLTYFQNEAQLEKSRLLSDRFSAERPKGSFSTLEIQRTEQGDSAMYLCASSLFAGLFAGELFFGEGSRLTVL.

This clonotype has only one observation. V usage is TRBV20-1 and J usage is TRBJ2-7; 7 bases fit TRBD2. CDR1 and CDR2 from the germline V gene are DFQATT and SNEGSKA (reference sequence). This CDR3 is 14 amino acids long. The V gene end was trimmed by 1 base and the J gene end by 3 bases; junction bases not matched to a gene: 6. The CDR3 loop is CSARGGGALYEQYF. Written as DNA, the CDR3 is TGCAGTGCTAGAGGGGGAGGGGCCCTCTACGAGCAGTACTTC.

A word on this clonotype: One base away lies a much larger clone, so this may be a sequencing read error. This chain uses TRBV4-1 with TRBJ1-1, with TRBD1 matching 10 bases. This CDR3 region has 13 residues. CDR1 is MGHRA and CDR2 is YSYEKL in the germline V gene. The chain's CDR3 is CGSSQEGQGEAFF. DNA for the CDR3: TGCGGCAGCAGCCAAGAGGGACAGGGGGAAGCTTTCTTT.

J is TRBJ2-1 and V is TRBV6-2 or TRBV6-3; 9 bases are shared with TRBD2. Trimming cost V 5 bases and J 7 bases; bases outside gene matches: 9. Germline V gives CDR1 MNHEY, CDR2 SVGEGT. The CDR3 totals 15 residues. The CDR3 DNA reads TGTGCCAGCAGTGACCGGACTAGCGCGTGTAATGAGCAGTTCTTC. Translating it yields CASSDRTSACNEQFF.

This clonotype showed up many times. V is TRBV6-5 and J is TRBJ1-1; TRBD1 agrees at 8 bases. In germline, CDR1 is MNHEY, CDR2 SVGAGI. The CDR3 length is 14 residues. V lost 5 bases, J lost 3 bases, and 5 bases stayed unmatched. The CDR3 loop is CASSPGQGYTEAFF. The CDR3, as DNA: TGTGCCAGCAGTCCCGGACAGGGTTACACTGAAGCTTTCTTT.

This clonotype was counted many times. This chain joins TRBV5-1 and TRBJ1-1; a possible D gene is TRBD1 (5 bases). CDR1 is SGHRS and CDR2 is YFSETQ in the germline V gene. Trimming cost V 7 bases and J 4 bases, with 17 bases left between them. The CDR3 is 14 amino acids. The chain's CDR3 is CASQRDRGSTEAFF. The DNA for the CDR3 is TGCGCCAGCCAGCGCGACCGGGGCAGCACTGAAGCTTTCTTT.

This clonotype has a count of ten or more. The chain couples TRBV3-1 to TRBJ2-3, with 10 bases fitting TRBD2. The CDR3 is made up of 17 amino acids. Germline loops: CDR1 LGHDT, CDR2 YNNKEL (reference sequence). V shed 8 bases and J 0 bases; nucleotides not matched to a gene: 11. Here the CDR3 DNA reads TGTGCCAGCGCACCCTTTACTAGCGGGATGAGCACAGATACGCAGTATTTT. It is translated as CASAPFTSGMSTDTQYF.

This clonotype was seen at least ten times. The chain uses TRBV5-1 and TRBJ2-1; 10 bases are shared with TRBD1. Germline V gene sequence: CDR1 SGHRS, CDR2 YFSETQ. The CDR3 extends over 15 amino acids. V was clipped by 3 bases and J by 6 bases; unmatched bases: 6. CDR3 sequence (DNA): TGCGCCAGCAGCTCGGGACAGGGGTTCGGCAATGAGCAGTTCTTC. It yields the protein CASSSGQGFGNEQFF.

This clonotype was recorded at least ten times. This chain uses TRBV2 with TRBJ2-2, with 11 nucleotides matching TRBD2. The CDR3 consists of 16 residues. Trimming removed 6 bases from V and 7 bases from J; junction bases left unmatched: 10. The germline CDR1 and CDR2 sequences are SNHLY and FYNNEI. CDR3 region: CASRKGLAGGHGELFF. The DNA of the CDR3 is TGTGCCAGCAGAAAAGGGCTAGCGGGAGGTCACGGGGAGCTGTTTTTT.

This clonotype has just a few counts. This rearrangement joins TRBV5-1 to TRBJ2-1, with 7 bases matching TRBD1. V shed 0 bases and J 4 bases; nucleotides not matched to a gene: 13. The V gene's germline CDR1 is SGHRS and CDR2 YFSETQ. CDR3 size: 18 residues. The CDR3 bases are TGCGCCAGCAGCTTGGCCGACAGGGTTGTCTACTTTTACAATGAGCAGTTCTTC. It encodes CASSLADRVVYFYNEQFF.

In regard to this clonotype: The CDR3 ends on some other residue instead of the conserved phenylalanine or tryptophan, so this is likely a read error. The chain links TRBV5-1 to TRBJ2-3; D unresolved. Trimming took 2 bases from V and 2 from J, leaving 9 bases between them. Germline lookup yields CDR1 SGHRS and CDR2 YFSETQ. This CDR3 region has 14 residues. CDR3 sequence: CASSFGFDTDTQYL. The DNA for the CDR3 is TGCGCCAGCAGCTTCGGATTCGACACAGATACGCAGTATCTT.